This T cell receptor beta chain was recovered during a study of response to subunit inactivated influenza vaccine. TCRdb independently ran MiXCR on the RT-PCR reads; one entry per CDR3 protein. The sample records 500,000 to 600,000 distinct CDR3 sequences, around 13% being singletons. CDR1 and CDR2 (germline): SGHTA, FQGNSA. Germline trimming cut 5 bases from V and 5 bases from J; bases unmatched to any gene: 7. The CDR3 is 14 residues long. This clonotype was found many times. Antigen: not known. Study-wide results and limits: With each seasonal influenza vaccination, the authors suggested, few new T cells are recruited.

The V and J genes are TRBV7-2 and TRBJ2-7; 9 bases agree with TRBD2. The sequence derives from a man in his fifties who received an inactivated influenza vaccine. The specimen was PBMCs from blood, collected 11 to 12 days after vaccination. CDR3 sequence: CASSASGTSHEQYF. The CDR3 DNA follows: TGTGCCAGCAGCGCAAGTGGGACTAGCCACGAGCAGTACTTC. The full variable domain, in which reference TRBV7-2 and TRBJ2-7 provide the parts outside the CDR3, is GAGVSQSPSNKVTEKGKDVELRCDPISGHTALYWYRQSLGQGLEFLIYFQGNSAPDKSGLPSDRFSAERTGGSVSTLTIQRTQQEDSAVYLCASSASGTSHEQYFGPGTRLTVT.